This T cell receptor (beta chain) was captured by sequencing in a study of blood T cell repertoires in COVID-19. Looking at the study overall: Donors in the United States, Italy and Spain gave samples during acute or convalescent COVID-19. The analysed material was cDNA or gDNA that came from T cells, B-cell-depleted T cells, or PBMCs.

Trimming took off 0 bases at V and 6 bases at J, with 15 bases between the two ends. The CDR3 contains 16 residues. Germline V gene sequence: CDR1 LNHDA, CDR2 SQIVND (reference sequence). The authors' processing: Amplified reference gene primers provided the basis for estimating nucleated cell counts. The data were produced by immunoSEQ multiplex PCR, yet TCRdb's version contains in-frame clones alone and is incomplete. The V and J calls and clone size are taken from that table; D and trimming were inferred from the DNA. Of more than 90,000 clones in the sample, 92% were seen once. The chain is built from TRBV19 and TRBJ2-4; tentative D call: TRBD1 (6 bases). This receptor was obtained from a man aged 50 or older with active COVID-19. Material: peripheral blood. CDR3 loop: CASSIDLFGGLNIQYF. DNA of the CDR3: TGTGCCAGTAGTATAGATCTTTTTGGGGGCTTAAACATTCAGTACTTC.